These 13 T cell receptor beta chains originate from one sample sequenced in a study of shared clonotypes between healthy human individuals. Some clones are missing from TCRdb's copy, which holds only in-frame ones; the method was immunoSEQ multiplex PCR. The sample has about 530,000 clones; almost 97% are singletons. The source material was naive CD4+ T cells sorted from blood. The subset was: CD45RA+ positively selected. These receptors were obtained from a woman aged 30 to 39 in good health.

The CDR3 nucleotides read TGTGCCAGCAGGCCCGGGACAGGGAACCTCTACGAGCAGTACTTC. This encodes CASRPGTGNLYEQYF. The gene calls are TRBV6-6 and TRBJ2-7; 9 nucleotides line up with TRBD1. The CDR3 totals 15 residues. J was trimmed by 3 bases and V by 6 bases; bases with no gene match: 9. Per the germline V gene, CDR1 is MNHNY and CDR2 is SVGAGI (reference sequence).

The chain is built from TRBV18 and TRBJ2-7, with a tentative D call TRBD1 (6 bases). The CDR3 spans 15 residues. Trimming took off 3 bases at V and 0 bases at J, with 12 bases between the two ends. From germline, CDR1 is KGHSH and CDR2 LQKENI. The CDR3 nucleotides read TGTGCCAGCTCACCTATAGAGGGGGTCTCCTACGAGCAGTACTTC. The encoded protein is CASSPIEGVSYEQYF.

This clone was found a few times. The J gene is TRBJ2-5, the V gene TRBV18, with D possibly matching TRBD2 (7 bases). V was cut by 2 bases and J by 4 bases, with 17 bases left in between. There are 16 residues in the CDR3. CDR1 and CDR2 from the germline V gene are KGHSH and LQKENI. The CDR3 DNA sequence: TGTGCCAGCTCACCAGAGGTGGGGGGGCGAGCAGAGACCCAGTACTTC. It yields the protein CASSPEVGGRAETQYF. Looking up the rest from reference TRBV18 and TRBJ2-5 gives the full variable domain: NAGVMQNPRHLVRRRGQEARLRCSPMKGHSHVYWYRQLPEEGLKFMVYLQKENIIDESGMPKERFSAEFPKEGPSILRIQQVVRGDSAAYFCASSPEVGGRAETQYFGPGTRLLVL.

Comments on this clone: Other DNA sequences from this sample encode an identical CDR3 as well. The chain carries TRBV28 and TRBJ2-7; TRBD2 matches at 11 bases. The CDR3 is made up of 14 amino acids. Germline trimming cut 6 bases from V and 1 base from J; bases unmatched to any gene: 2. Germline CDR1 reads MDHEN; CDR2 reads SYDVKM. The CDR3 is CASRGTSGSYEQYF. CDR3 coding DNA: TGTGCCAGCAGGGGGACTAGCGGTTCCTACGAGCAGTACTTC.

This sequence joins TRBV7-6 and TRBJ2-3; D remains unclear. The germline V and J ends were trimmed by 5 bases and 2 bases, with 14 bases remaining between them. Germline loops: CDR1 SGHVS, CDR2 FNYEAQ. This CDR3 has 15 amino acids. The CDR3 DNA is TGTGCCAGCAGCGGTGACAAAACTAACACAGATACGCAGTATTTT. Translating gives CASSGDKTNTDTQYF. Looking up the rest from reference TRBV7-6 and TRBJ2-3 gives the full variable domain: GAGVSQSPRYKVTKRGQDVALRCDPISGHVSLYWYRQALGQGPEFLTYFNYEAQQDKSGLPNDRFSAERPEGSISTLTIQRTEQRDSAMYRCASSGDKTNTDTQYFGPGTRLTVL.

V and J are TRBV2 and TRBJ1-1, with 7 bases lining up with TRBD1. V lost 11 bases, J lost 0 bases, and 6 bases stayed unmatched. The CDR3 covers 13 residues. Germline assignment: CDR1 SNHLY and CDR2 FYNNEI. The CDR3 DNA sequence: TGTGCCGAGGGACAGCCAATGAACACTGAAGCTTTCTTT. Encoded protein: CAEGQPMNTEAFF.

The J gene is TRBJ2-7, the V gene TRBV28, with unresolved D. The CDR3 runs 11 residues. Trimming cost V 3 bases and J 9 bases, with 9 bases left between them. Germline assignment: CDR1 MDHEN and CDR2 SYDVKM. The CDR3 region is CASSFRTGQYF. In nucleotides, the CDR3 is TGTGCCAGCAGTTTCAGGACCGGGCAGTACTTC.

DNA for the CDR3: TGTGCCAGCAGCCCCGAATCACACACAGATACGCAGTATTTT. The encoded protein is CASSPESHTDTQYF. This chain uses TRBV5-6 with TRBJ2-3; D not certain. V was trimmed by 4 bases and J by 2 bases, leaving 11 bases between them. CDR3 length: 14 amino acids. Per the germline V gene, CDR1 is SGHDT and CDR2 is YYEEEE. Complete variable domain (other parts from reference TRBV5-6 and TRBJ2-3): DAGVTQSPTHLIKTRGQQVTLRCSPKSGHDTVSWYQQALGQGPQFIFQYYEEEERQRGNFPDRFSGHQFPNYSSELNVNALLLGDSALYLCASSPESHTDTQYFGPGTRLTVL.

This chain uses TRBV19 with TRBJ2-7, with D possibly being TRBD1 (5 bases). CDR1 is LNHDA, CDR2 SQIVND, per germline (reference sequence). The V end lost 3 bases, the J end lost 6 bases, and 15 bases lay between the germline ends. The CDR3 sequence is 14 residues long. This chain's CDR3 is CASSIRSRAGEQYF. The CDR3 bases are TGTGCCAGTAGTATCAGGAGCAGGGCTGGCGAGCAGTACTTC.

This clone was recorded once. The J gene is TRBJ2-5, the V gene TRBV27; D uncertain. With the DNA end fitting TRBJ2-7 better, the J assignment may be wrong. This CDR3 contains 13 residues. Germline-derived CDR1 and CDR2 are MNHEY and SMNVEV (reference sequence). This CDR3 reads CASSHPSSSEQYF. CDR3 bases: TGTGCCAGCAGTCATCCCTCCAGTTCCGAGCAGTACTTC.

The chain joins TRBV7-9 to TRBJ2-5; D call uncertain. Germline lookup yields CDR1 SEHNR and CDR2 FQNEAQ (reference sequence). The length of the CDR3 is 14 residues. With 1 base removed from V and 1 base from J, the gap between germline ends came to 7 bases. The CDR3 DNA reads TGTGCCAGCAGCTTAGTGGGCACCCAAGAGACCCAGTACTTC. As protein: CASSLVGTQETQYF.

The chain is built from TRBV11-2 and TRBJ2-7; 8 bases map to TRBD1. The CDR3 is made up of 16 amino acids. V was clipped by 3 bases and J by 6 bases; unmatched bases: 13. Germline V gives CDR1 SGHAT, CDR2 FQNNGV. The chain's CDR3 is CASSFPPVGQGGEQYF. CDR3 bases: TGTGCCAGCAGCTTTCCGCCGGTCGGACAGGGCGGCGAGCAGTACTTC.

The genes are TRBV5-1 and TRBJ1-1, with D uncertain. V was trimmed by 7 bases and J by 2 bases, leaving 15 bases between them. The CDR3 totals 14 residues. Germline lookup yields CDR1 SGHRS and CDR2 YFSETQ. CDR3: CASFTGPGNTEAFF. The CDR3 DNA reads as TGCGCCAGCTTCACGGGCCCGGGTAACACTGAAGCTTTCTTT.